This T cell receptor (beta chain) was documented in a study of long-term antiretroviral therapy in people with HIV (dated by TCRdb to between 2021 and 2022). Turning to the overall study: Collection of the earliest samples took place about a decade ahead of the 2015 WHO recommendation for immediate ART, at a time when ART was typically delayed until CD4 counts fell. A retrospective serial study tested whether ART initiation and durable HIV suppression were associated with changes in peripheral blood TRB repertoire composition and diversity. A total of 192 cryopreserved PBMC samples came from 25 to 35 adults with confirmed HIV infection and were collected serially over a mean of approximately six years (range 1-12). About 40% of the 30 participants with HIV were female. Test extractions of a monoclonal T-cell line alongside some 36 polyclonal samples showed no cross-contamination during QIAcube processing.

The immunoSEQ hsTCRB v3.0 assay was used at survey level resolution to sequence the TRB variable region. The targeted TRB sequencing depth was 40,000-50,000 T-cell genomes per sample. TRB libraries were pooled and sequenced on an Illumina MiSeq using a v3 150-cycle kit. As for the authors' bioinformatics: Repertoire analysis ran in R within a reproducible Nextflow workflow covering QC, data transformation and analysis. LymphoSeq2, an R package for exploring AIRR-Seq data, was used to implement the custom analyses. A handful of samples that produced fewer than 5000 total TRB sequences were removed, so under 200 HIV repertoires were analyzed. Among the approximately 200 retained HIV repertoires, about 57 were collected before ART initiation and around 130 after ART initiation. Repertoires were downsampled to 5000 TRB nucleotide sequences, with summary statistics averaged over 100 downsampling iterations. The analysis kept only TRB sequences whose CDR3 regions were at least seven amino acids long. Diversity was measured with a Shannon entropy-derived clonality score and the Gini coefficient. In repertoire networks, the top 5000 CDR3 amino acid sequences were linked whenever an edit distance of one separated two sequences. Antigen specificity groups and MHC restriction were predicted for TRB CDR3 amino acid sequences with GLIPH2. CDR3 amino acid sequences were matched against VDJdb and McPAS-TCR to flag known CMV, EBV, HIV or tissue antigen associations. Pre-ART, post-ART and control groups were compared with Wilcoxon signed-rank tests and Holm-Bonferroni correction. TCRdb holds this immuneACCESS table with in-frame rearrangements only. Some clones are missing; in checked studies, unresolved V genes explain under half, and the rest has no known cause. V and J calls and clone size come straight from that table; D and trimming were deduced from the DNA. For this sample the table gives around 26,000 clones, of which approximately 73% were detected only once. The ten largest make up 4.5% to 5.5% of the sample.

Note on this clone: The antigen it binds to is not known. Base-call qualities are not available, and no considerably larger clone is one nucleotide away.

To be included, a participant needed at least one PBMC sample from before ART initiation plus at least two post-ART samples. Treatment was received in the United States of America by all participants with HIV. Before DNA extraction, cryopreserved samples of about 1-11 million PBMC were thawed and then washed. At the time of the earliest PBMC sample for each participant with HIV, ages ranged from 23 to 54 years. PBMC samples were contributed by each participant from 1-4 timepoints before ART initiation and 2-8 timepoints after ART initiation, with a median of 7 samples. For every participant, serial HIV viral load, CD4+ T-cell count, ART history and demographic data were obtained. A Qiagen kit on a QIAcube was used to extract genomic DNA from unsorted PBMC, with samples processed in batches of 12. Trimming takes 6 bases off V and 0 bases off J; junction bases not matched to a gene: 8. CDR1 and CDR2 are read off the germline V gene (reference sequence) as SEHNR and FQNEAQ. The CDR3 runs 17 amino acids, cysteine and phenylalanine included. Of all the DNA, just the CDR3 is kept, 51 bases in frame from base 1.

General findings and caveats noted by the study authors: The repertoire was dominated across all time points by expanded TRB clones identified before ART initiation, although this dominance was seen to fluctuate and to decrease in many PLHIV after ART. Because pre-ART samples had limited cell numbers, profiling was done on unsorted PBMC rather than on sorted CD4+ and CD8+ T cells. The samples span the years 2004 to 2017, and the ART regimens used may be less effective than current regimens. Limited PBMC availability meant only the TCR beta chain was sequenced, without alpha chain pairing. Inferences about post-ART repertoire changes are limited because no data were available on ART adherence, viral resistance or therapy changes. ART initiation was associated with a significant increase in TRB diversity, but diversity stayed significantly below transplant donor controls even after long-term ART. CDR3 length ranges in HIV repertoires were narrower than in controls, and network structure suggested an antigen-experienced repertoire with only a slight naive shift after ART.

The source was unsorted PBMCs, collected 0.5 years after starting antiretroviral therapy. The origin of this receptor is a woman in her forties with HIV. This sequence uses TRBV7-9 and TRBJ1-6; 7 of the junction bases match TRBD1. The CDR3 has the sequence CASSPGQASSYNSPLHF. Here is the DNA: TGTGCCAGCAGTCCAGGACAGGCCAGCTCCTATAATTCACCCCTCCACTTT.